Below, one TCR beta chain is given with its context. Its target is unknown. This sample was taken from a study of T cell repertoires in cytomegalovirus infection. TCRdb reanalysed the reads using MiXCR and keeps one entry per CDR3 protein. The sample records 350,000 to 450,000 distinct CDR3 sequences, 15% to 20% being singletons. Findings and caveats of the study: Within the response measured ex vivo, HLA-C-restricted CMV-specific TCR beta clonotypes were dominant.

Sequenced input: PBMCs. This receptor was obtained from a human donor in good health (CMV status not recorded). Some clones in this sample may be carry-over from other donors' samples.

CDR3 sequence: CASSRLAGGGDTQYF. The CDR3 region has the DNA TGTGCCAGCAGTCGACTAGCGGGAGGAGGAGATACGCAGTATTTT. The J gene is TRBJ2-3, the V gene TRBV3-1, with 13 nucleotides matching TRBD2. CDR1 is LGHDT, CDR2 YNNKEL, per germline (reference sequence). The CDR3 has 15 amino acids. V shed 6 bases and J 5 bases; nucleotides not matched to a gene: 5.